Below, one T cell receptor beta chain is given with its context. The target antigen is unknown. V gave up 6 bases and J gave up 3 bases; unmatched junction bases: 7. Germline-derived CDR1 and CDR2 are MDHEN and SYDVKM. The length of the CDR3 is 15 residues. Primers: 60 Vbeta forward and 13 Jbeta reverse. Profiled with immunoSEQ multiplex PCR; TCRdb holds only in-frame clones, not every one. The sample holds over 100,000 clones, over 60% seen once. The data were obtained in a study of cytomegalovirus exposure and HLA in healthy donors. Study-level points and caveats: Researchers counted 164 TCR beta chains as cytomegalovirus-associated. There was a cluster of highly shared sequence variants that was likely a sequencing artifact.

The chain couples TRBV28 to TRBJ1-5; 8 bases fit TRBD1. This sequence originates from a man aged 25-40 years in good health and CMV-seropositive. Sequencing was performed on PBMCs. CDR3 in amino acids: CASRSTGGPNQPQHF. CDR3 nucleotide sequence: TGTGCCAGCAGATCCACAGGGGGTCCCAATCAGCCCCAGCATTTT.